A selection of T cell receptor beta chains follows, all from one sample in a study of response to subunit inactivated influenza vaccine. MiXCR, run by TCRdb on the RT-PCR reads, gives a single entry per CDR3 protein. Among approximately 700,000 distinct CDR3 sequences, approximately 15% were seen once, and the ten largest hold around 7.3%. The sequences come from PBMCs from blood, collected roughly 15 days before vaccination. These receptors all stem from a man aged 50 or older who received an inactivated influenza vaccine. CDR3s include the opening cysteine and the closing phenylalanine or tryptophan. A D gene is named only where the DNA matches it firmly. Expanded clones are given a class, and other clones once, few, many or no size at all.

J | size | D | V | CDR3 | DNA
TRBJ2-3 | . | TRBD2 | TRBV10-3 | CAISATSEPTDTQYF | TGTGCCATCAGCGCTACTAGCGAACCGACAGATACGCAGTATTTT
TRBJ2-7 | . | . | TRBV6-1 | CASSLGGFGKAYEQYF | TGTGCCAGCAGCCTGGGTGGATTCGGGAAGGCGTACGAGCAGTACTTC
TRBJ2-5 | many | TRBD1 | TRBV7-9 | CASSSRQGIQETQYF | TGTGCCAGCAGCTCCCGACAGGGGATACAAGAGACCCAGTACTTC
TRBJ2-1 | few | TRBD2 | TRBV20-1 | CSATIAGGLSDEQFF | TGCAGTGCTACTATAGCGGGGGGTCTTAGCGATGAGCAGTTCTTC
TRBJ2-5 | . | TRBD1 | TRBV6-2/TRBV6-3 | CASSPTPDREEETQYF | TGTGCCAGCAGTCCAACCCCGGACAGGGAAGAAGAGACCCAGTACTTC
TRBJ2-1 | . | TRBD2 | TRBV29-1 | CSVGLATSGNEQFF | TGCAGCGTTGGGCTGGCCACTAGCGGCAATGAGCAGTTCTTC
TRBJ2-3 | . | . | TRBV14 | CASSPRAGLSDTQYF | TGTGCCAGCAGCCCTCGAGCAGGGTTGTCAGATACGCAGTATTTT
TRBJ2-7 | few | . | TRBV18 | CASSPLGELSEQYF | TGTGCCAGCTCACCACTAGGCGAGTTGTCCGAGCAGTACTTC
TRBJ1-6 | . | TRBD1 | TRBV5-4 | CASSGPGQPNSPLHF | TGTGCCAGCAGCGGACCGGGACAGCCCAATTCACCCCTCCACTTT
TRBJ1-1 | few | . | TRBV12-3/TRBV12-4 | CASSLALGEAFF | TGTGCCAGCAGTTTAGCGCTGGGGGAAGCTTTCTTT
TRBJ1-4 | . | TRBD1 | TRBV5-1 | CASSQTTGRDEKLFF | TGCGCCAGCAGCCAAACGACAGGGAGGGATGAAAAACTGTTTTTT
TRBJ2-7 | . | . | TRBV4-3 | CASSQGQGGEQYF | TGCGCCAGCAGCCAAGGTCAGGGGGGCGAGCAGTACTTC
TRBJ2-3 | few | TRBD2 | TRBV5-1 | CASSSGLAGAADTQYF | TGCGCCAGCAGCTCTGGACTAGCGGGAGCGGCAGATACGCAGTATTTT
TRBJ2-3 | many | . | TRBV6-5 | CASSYSMAEWGDTQYF | TGTGCCAGCAGTTACTCGATGGCGGAATGGGGAGATACGCAGTATTTT
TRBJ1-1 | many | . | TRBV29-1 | CSVEPAGNEAFF | TGCAGCGTTGAACCCGCAGGAAATGAAGCTTTCTTT
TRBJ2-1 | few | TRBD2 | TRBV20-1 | CSATGLAGRNEQFF | TGCAGTGCTACGGGACTAGCGGGTCGCAATGAGCAGTTCTTC
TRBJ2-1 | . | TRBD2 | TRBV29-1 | CSVGAGRNEQFF | TGCAGCGTTGGAGCGGGGAGGAATGAGCAGTTCTTC
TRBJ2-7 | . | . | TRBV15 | CATSRDRGGSDAFLEQYF | TGTGCCACCAGCAGAGATAGGGGCGGCTCAGACGCTTTTCTAGAGCAGTACTTC